Following are 7 T cell receptor beta chains from one sample sequenced in a study of blood T cell repertoires in COVID-19. The data were produced by immunoSEQ multiplex PCR, yet TCRdb's version contains in-frame clones alone and is incomplete. The data show 200,000 to 300,000 clones, around 86% seen once. Sequencing used peripheral blood. The receptors here all came from a woman aged 60-70 years with active or convalescent COVID-19.

The CDR3 region is CASTPEGRGGYTF. The DNA for the CDR3 is TGTGCCAGTACCCCGGAGGGGCGCGGTGGCTACACCTTC. V usage is TRBV19 and J usage is TRBJ1-2, with a weak D call TRBD1 (5 bases). CDR1 and CDR2 from the germline V gene are LNHDA and SQIVND (reference sequence). V was shortened by 7 bases and J by 7 bases, with 16 bases between the two germline ends. The CDR3 length is 13 residues.

The J gene is TRBJ2-2, the V gene TRBV27; 8 nucleotides align to TRBD2. The CDR3 has 14 amino acids. V lost 6 bases and J lost 0; bases outside the gene matches: 0. The germline gives CDR1 MNHEY, CDR2 SMNVEV (reference sequence). Written as DNA, the CDR3 is TGTGCCAGCAGACTAGCGGCGAACACCGGGGAGCTGTTTTTT. Translation: CASRLAANTGELFF.

This clone was counted a few times. The chain employs TRBV19 and TRBJ1-6; D is undetermined. Trimming took off 7 bases at V and 3 bases at J, with 13 bases between the two ends. The CDR3 extends over 15 amino acids. Germline loops: CDR1 LNHDA, CDR2 SQIVND (reference sequence). This chain's CDR3 is CASKRSNNYNSPLHF. CDR3 sequence (DNA): TGTGCCAGTAAGCGGTCTAACAACTATAATTCACCCCTCCACTTT.

The rearrangement links TRBV18 to TRBJ1-3; 9 nucleotides align to TRBD1. Germline V CDR1 and CDR2: KGHSH, LQKENI. CDR3 length: 18 residues. The junction had 12 bases not matched to a gene; V was cut back by 5 bases and J by 1 base. The CDR3 DNA reads as TGTGCCAGCTCATCCGGGACAGGGACAACGTCGTCTGGAAACACCATATATTTT. Its translation: CASSSGTGTTSSGNTIYF.

This rearrangement joins TRBV27 to TRBJ1-5, with D possibly TRBD1 on 6 matching bases. V was clipped by 3 bases and J by 4 bases, with 10 bases between them. The CDR3 contains 14 residues. From germline, CDR1 is MNHEY and CDR2 SMNVEV (reference sequence). CDR3 in amino acids: CASSFHGQNQPQHF. The CDR3 bases are TGTGCCAGCAGTTTCCACGGACAGAATCAGCCCCAGCATTTT.

The gene calls are TRBV20-1 and TRBJ2-7; TRBD1 aligns across 7 bases. The CDR3 loop spans 14 amino acids. J gave up 2 bases and V 3 bases, and 7 bases lay outside the gene matches. Germline assignment: CDR1 DFQATT and CDR2 SNEGSKA (reference sequence). This CDR3 is CSASRNRGPYEQYF. The CDR3 DNA reads as TGCAGTGCTAGTCGGAACAGGGGCCCCTACGAGCAGTACTTC.

This clone was detected only once. The same CDR3 also results from other DNA sequences found in this sample. The chain recombines TRBV29-1 with TRBJ2-7; 9 nucleotides align to TRBD1. The junction had 16 bases not matched to a gene; V was cut back by 6 bases and J by 7 bases. The CDR3 extends over 15 amino acids. Germline CDR1 reads SQVTM; CDR2 reads ANQGSEA. The CDR3 reads CSVNLEGQGSYEQYF. CDR3 nucleotide sequence: TGCAGCGTAAACTTGGAAGGACAGGGGTCGTATGAGCAGTACTTC.